These 8 T cell receptor beta chains share one sample of origin, sequenced in a study of low-dose radiotherapy and immunotherapy resistance in tumors. Primers targeting TRAV and TRBV primed first-strand cDNA, covering alpha and beta chains. The authors ran about 20 PCR cycles to amplify TCRs with a constant-region primer and V-primer adapter. TCRdb reprocessed the reads with MiXCR, giving one entry per CDR3 protein. Among more than 7,000 distinct CDR3 sequences listed, around 50% were seen once. The receptors stem from a human donor with advanced metastatic prostate, ovarian, gallbladder or colorectal cancer (not recorded which). This table probably holds off-target reads from a library built for another chain.

This clonotype was seen a handful of times. J is TRBJ2-7 and V is TRBV5-6; D is unclear. This CDR3 contains 12 residues. CDR1 is SGHDT, CDR2 YYEEEE, per germline. V was pared by 0 bases and J by 5 bases, with 6 bases between. DNA for the CDR3: TGTGCCAGCAGCTTGGGGACCCACGAGCAGTACTTC. Protein product: CASSLGTHEQYF.

This clonotype appeared a few times. V is TRBV28 and J is TRBJ1-2; 8 positions agree with TRBD1. The germline gives CDR1 MDHEN, CDR2 SYDVKM. This CDR3 contains 12 residues. Unmatched junction bases numbered 5, after V lost 6 bases and J lost 8 bases. The CDR3 protein is CASSGQGWGYTF. The DNA of the CDR3 is TGTGCCAGCAGCGGACAGGGCTGGGGCTACACCTTC.

V usage is TRBV27 and J usage is TRBJ2-7; unclear D gene. The germline V gene encodes CDR1 MNHEY and CDR2 SMNVEV (reference sequence). The CDR3 consists of 12 residues. The V gene lost 4 bases and the J gene lost 5 bases, with 9 bases spanning the gap. Here the CDR3 reads CASSWSGDEQYF. DNA of the CDR3: TGTGCCAGCAGTTGGTCCGGCGACGAGCAGTACTTC.

The sample holds one count of this clonotype. CDR3 nucleotides: TGTGCCAGCAGTACAACCATGGACAGTGGAGAGCAGTTCTTC. It codes for CASSTTMDSGEQFF. This chain links TRBV6-5 with TRBJ2-1, with D tentatively TRBD1 (6 bases). The CDR3 is made up of 14 amino acids. Trimming left V 5 bases short and J 10 bases short, with 18 bases between. Germline CDR1 and CDR2: MNHEY and SVGAGI.

V and J are TRBV5-6 and TRBJ1-2; D may be TRBD1 (6 bases). The CDR3 consists of 17 residues. V lost 0 bases to trimming and J lost 3 bases, with 18 bases between them. The germline CDR1 and CDR2 sequences are SGHDT and YYEEEE. The CDR3 bases are TGTGCCAGCAGCTTGGGGCGTTGGGGGGCCGAGGACTATGGCTACACCTTC. Protein sequence: CASSLGRWGAEDYGYTF.

This clonotype was seen only a few times. The gene calls are TRBV6-6 and TRBJ1-2, with TRBD1 identical over 9 bases. CDR1 is MNHNY, CDR2 SVGAGI, per germline (reference sequence). J gave up 8 bases and V 5 bases, and 12 bases lay outside the gene matches. This CDR3 is built from 15 residues. The CDR3, as DNA: TGTGCCAGCAGTCCACAGGGGGCCTACTGGGAGGGCTACACCTTC. The encoded protein is CASSPQGAYWEGYTF.

This sequence joins TRBV2 and TRBJ2-1, with 11 bases identical to TRBD1. Germline V lookup: CDR1 SNHLY, CDR2 FYNNEI. V lost 5 bases to trimming and J lost 8 bases; unmatched junction nucleotides: 11. The CDR3 contains 16 residues. CDR3 in amino acids: CASSMTRTGGADEQFF. In nucleotides, the CDR3 is TGTGCCAGCAGTATGACCCGGACAGGGGGCGCAGATGAGCAGTTCTTC. Complete variable domain (other parts from reference TRBV2 and TRBJ2-1): EPEVTQTPSHQVTQMGQEVILRCVPISNHLYFYWYRQILGQKVEFLVSFYNNEISEKSEIFDDQFSVERPDGSNFTLKIRSTKLEDSAMYFCASSMTRTGGADEQFFGPGTRLTVL.

In this sample, this clonotype turned up a few times. This chain links TRBV5-1 with TRBJ2-2; tentatively, D is TRBD1 (5 bases). Trimming left V 0 bases short and J 1 base short, with 7 bases between. Looked up from germline, CDR1 is SGHRS and CDR2 is YFSETQ. The CDR3 consists of 15 residues. This CDR3 reads CASSLDRGNTGELFF. CDR3 DNA: TGCGCCAGCAGCTTGGATAGGGGGAACACCGGGGAGCTGTTTTTT.